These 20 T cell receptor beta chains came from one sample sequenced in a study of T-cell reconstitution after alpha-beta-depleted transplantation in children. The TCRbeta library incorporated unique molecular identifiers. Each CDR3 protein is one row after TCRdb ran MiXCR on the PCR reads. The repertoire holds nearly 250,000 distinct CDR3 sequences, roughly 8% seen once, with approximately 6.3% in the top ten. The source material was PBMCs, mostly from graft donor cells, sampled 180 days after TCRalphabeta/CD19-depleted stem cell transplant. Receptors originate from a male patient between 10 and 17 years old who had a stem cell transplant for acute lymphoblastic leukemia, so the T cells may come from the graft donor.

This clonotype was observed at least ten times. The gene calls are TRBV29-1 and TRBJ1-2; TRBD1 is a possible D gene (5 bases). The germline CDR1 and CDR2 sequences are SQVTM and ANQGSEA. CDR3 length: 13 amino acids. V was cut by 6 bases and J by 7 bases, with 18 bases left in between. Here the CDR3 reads CSVLIGAASGYTF. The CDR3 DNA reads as TGCAGCGTGCTTATAGGGGCAGCTTCTGGCTACACCTTC.

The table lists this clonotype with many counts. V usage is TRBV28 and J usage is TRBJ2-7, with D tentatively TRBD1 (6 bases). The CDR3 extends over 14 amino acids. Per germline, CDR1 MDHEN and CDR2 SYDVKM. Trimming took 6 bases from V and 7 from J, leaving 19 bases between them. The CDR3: CASRSAGNREEQYF. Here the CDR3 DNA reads TGTGCCAGCAGGTCCGCGGGCAACAGGGAAGAGCAGTACTTC.

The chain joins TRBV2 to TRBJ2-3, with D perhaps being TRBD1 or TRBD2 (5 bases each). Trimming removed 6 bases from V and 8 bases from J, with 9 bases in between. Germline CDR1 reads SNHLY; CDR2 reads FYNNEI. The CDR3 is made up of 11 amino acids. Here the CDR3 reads CASSPGPTQYF. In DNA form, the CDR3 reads TGTGCCAGCAGCCCGGGACCTACGCAGTATTTT.

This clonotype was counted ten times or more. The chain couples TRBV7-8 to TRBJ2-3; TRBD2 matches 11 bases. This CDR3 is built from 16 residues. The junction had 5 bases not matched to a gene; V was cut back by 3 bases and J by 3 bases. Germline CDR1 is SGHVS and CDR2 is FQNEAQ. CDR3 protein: CASSLLLAGVTDTQYF. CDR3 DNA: TGTGCCAGCAGCTTGTTACTAGCGGGAGTTACAGATACGCAGTATTTT.

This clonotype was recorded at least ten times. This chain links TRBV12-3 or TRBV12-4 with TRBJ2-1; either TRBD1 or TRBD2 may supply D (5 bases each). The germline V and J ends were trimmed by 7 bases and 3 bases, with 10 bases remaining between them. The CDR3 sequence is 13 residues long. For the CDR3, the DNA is TGTGCCAGCACCCCGAGGGGCTACAATGAGCAGTTCTTC. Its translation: CASTPRGYNEQFF.

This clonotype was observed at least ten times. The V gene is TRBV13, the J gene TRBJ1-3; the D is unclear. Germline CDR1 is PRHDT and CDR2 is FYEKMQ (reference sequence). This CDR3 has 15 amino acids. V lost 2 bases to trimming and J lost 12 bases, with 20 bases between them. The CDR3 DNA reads TGTGCCAGCAGCTTAAAGGAGATTCTGAGGGCCGGCATATATTTT. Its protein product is CASSLKEILRAGIYF.

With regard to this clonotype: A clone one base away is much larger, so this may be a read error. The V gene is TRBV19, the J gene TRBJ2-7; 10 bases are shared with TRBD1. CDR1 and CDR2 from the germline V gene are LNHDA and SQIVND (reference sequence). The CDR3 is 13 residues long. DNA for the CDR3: TGTGCCAGTAGGCCGGGACAGGGGTACGAGCAGCACTTC. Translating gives CASRPGQGYEQHF.

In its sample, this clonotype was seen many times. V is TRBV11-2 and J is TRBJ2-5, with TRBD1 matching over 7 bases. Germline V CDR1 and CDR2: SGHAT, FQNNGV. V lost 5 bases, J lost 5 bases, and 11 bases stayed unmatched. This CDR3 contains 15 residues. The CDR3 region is CASSPWAGGRETQYF. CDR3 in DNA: TGTGCCAGCAGCCCCTGGGCAGGGGGAAGGGAGACCCAGTACTTC.

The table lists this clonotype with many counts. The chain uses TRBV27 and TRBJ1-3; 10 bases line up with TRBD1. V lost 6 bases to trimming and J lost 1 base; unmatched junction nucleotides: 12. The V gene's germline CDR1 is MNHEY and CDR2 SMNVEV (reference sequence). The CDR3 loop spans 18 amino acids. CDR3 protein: CASSHEGQGTISGNTIYF. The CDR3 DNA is TGTGCCAGCAGCCATGAGGGACAGGGGACGATTTCTGGAAACACCATATATTTT.

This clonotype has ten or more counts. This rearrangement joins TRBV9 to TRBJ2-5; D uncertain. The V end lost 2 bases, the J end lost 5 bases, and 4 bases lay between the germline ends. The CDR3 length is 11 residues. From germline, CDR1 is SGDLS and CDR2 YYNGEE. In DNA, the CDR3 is TGTGCCAGCAGCGTCGCGGAGACCCAGTACTTC. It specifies CASSVAETQYF.

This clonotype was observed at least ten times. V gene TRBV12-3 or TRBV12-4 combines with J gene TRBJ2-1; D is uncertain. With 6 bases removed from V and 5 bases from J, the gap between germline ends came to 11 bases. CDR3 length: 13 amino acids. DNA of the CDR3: TGTGCCAGCAGCTTCGGTCCCGACAATGAGCAGTTCTTC. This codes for CASSFGPDNEQFF.

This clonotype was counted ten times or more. The CDR3 is CASSQGGTAARAFF. The CDR3 region has the DNA TGTGCCAGCAGCCAGGGAGGGACGGCCGCCAGGGCTTTCTTT. The V call is TRBV11-2, the J call TRBJ1-1; the D gene is possibly TRBD1 (5 bases). The germline gives CDR1 SGHAT, CDR2 FQNNGV. This CDR3 contains 14 residues. With 5 bases removed from V and 11 bases from J, the gap between germline ends came to 21 bases.

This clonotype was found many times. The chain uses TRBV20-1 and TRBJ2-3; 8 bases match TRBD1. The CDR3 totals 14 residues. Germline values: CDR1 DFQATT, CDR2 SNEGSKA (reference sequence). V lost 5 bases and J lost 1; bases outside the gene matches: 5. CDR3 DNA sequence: TGCAGTGCTTTCACAGGGGGAGGCACAGATACGCAGTATTTT. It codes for CSAFTGGGTDTQYF.

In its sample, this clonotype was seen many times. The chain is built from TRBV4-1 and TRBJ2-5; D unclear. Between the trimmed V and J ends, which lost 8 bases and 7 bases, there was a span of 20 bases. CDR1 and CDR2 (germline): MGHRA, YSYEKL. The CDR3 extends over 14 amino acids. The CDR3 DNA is TGCGCCAGCGGTACTGGGCCATCGTCGAGGACCCAGTACTTC. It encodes CASGTGPSSRTQYF.

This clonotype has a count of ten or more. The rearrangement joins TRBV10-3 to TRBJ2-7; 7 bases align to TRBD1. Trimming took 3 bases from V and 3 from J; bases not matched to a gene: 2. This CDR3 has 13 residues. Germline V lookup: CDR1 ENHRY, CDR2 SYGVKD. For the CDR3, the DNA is TGTGCCATCAGTGACCGGGACAGCTACGAGCAGTACTTC. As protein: CAISDRDSYEQYF.

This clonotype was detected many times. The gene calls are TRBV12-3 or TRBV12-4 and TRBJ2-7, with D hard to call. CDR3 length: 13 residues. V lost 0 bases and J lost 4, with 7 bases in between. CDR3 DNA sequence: TGTGCCAGCAGTTTAGCTCCCGGATACGAGCAGTACTTC. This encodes CASSLAPGYEQYF.

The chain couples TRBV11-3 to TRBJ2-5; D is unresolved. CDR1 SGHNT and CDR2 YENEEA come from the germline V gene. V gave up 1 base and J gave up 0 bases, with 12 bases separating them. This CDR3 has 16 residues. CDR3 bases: TGTGCCAGCAGCTTAGGTGGAAGCGACTACCAAGAGACCCAGTACTTC. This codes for CASSLGGSDYQETQYF.

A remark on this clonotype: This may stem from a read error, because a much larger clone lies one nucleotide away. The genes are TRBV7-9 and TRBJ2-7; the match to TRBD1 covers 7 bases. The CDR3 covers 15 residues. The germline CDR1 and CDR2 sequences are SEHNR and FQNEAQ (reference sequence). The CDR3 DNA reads TGTGCCAGCAGCGACGAACGGGACAGTGCCTACGCGCAGTACTTC. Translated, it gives CASSDERDSAYAQYF.

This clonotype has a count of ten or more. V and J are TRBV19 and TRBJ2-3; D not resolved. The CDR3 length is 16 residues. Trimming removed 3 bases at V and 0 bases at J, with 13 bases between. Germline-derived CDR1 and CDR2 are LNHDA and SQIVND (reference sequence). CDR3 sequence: CASSIGASWSTDTQYF. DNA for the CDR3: TGTGCCAGTAGTATTGGCGCATCGTGGAGCACAGATACGCAGTATTTT. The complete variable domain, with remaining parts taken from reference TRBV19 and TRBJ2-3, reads DGGITQSPKYLFRKEGQNVTLSCEQNLNHDAMYWYRQDPGQGLRLIYYSQIVNDFQKGDIAEGYSVSREKKESFPLTVTSAQKNPTAFYLCASSIGASWSTDTQYFGPGTRLTVL.

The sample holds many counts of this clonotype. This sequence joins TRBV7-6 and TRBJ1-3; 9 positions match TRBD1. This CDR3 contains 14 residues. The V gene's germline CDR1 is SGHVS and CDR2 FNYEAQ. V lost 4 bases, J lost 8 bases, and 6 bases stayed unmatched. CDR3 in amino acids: CASSWTGVGDTIYF. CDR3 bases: TGTGCCAGCAGCTGGACAGGGGTAGGGGACACCATATATTTT. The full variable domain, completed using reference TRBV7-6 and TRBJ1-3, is GAGVSQSPRYKVTKRGQDVALRCDPISGHVSLYWYRQALGQGPEFLTYFNYEAQQDKSGLPNDRFSAERPEGSISTLTIQRTEQRDSAMYRCASSWTGVGDTIYFGEGSWLTVV.